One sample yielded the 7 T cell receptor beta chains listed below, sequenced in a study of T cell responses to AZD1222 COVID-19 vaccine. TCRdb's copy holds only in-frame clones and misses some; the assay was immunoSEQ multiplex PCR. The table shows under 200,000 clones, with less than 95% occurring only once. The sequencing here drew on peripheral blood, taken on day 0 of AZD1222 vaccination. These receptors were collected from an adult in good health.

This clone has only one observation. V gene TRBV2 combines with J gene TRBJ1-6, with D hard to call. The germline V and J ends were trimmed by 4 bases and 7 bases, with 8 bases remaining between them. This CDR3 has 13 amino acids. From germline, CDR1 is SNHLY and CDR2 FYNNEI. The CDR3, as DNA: TGTGCCAGCAGTGGGAGTCCCAATTCACCCCTCCACTTT. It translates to CASSGSPNSPLHF.

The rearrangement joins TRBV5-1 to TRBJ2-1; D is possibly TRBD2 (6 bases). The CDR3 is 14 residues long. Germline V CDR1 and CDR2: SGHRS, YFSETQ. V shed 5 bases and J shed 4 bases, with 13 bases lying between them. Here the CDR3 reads CASSRDSIYNEQFF. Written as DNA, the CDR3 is TGCGCCAGCAGTCGGGACTCCATTTACAATGAGCAGTTCTTC.

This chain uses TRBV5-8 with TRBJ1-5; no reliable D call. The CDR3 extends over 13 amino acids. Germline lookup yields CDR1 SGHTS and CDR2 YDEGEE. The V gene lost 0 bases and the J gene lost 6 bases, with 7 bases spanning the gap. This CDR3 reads CASSLVRGQPQHF. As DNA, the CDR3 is TGTGCCAGCAGCTTGGTTCGCGGTCAGCCCCAGCATTTT.

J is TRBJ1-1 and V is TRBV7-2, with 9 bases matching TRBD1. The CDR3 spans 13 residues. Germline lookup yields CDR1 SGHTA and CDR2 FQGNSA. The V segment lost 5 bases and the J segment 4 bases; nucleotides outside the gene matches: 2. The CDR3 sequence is CASSTQGATEAFF. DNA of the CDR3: TGTGCCAGCAGCACACAGGGGGCCACTGAAGCTTTCTTT.

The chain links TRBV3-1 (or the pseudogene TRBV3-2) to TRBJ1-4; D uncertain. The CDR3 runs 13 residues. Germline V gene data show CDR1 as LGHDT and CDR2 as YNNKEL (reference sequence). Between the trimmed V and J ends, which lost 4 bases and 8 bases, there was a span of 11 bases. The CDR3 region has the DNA TGTGCCAGCAGCCGGCGGGAAGAGGAAAAACTGTTTTTT. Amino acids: CASSRREEEKLFF.

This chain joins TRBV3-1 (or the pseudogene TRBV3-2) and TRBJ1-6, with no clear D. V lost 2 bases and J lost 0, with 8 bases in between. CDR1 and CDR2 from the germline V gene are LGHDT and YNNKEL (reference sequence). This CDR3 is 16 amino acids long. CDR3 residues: CASSQRVSSYNSPLHF. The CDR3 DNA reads TGTGCCAGCAGCCAAAGGGTGAGCTCCTATAATTCACCCCTCCACTTT.

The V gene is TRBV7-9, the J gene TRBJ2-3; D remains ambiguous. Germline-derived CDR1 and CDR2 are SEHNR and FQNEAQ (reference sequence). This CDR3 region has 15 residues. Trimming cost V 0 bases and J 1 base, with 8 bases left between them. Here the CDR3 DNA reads TGTGCCAGCAGCTTAGCCCCTGCTGGCACAGATACGCAGTATTTT. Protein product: CASSLAPAGTDTQYF.